This T cell receptor (beta chain) came from a study of CD8 T cells in Susac syndrome. Controls were drawn from healthy donors and were matched for age and sex. The CD8+ and CD4+ T cells were isolated magnetically using a negative isolation approach, whereas the TEMRA cells were enriched by FACS. Study-wide results and limits: The authors acknowledged that their TCR sequencing and HLA analysis involved a relatively small number of individuals.

About this clonotype itself: Its cognate antigen is unknown.

RNA was extracted with the RNeasy kit, and a quantity of 0.5 to 1 ug was reverse transcribed using random hexamers. Amplification of TCR beta CDR3 was carried out by immunoSEQ multiplex PCR, which covered 54 Vbeta and 13 Jbeta segments. TCRdb re-derived calls from the immunoSEQ multiplex PCR reads in MiXCR, one entry per CDR3 protein. This sample yields approximately 140,000 distinct CDR3 sequences, of which approximately 93% are seen a single time; 0.27% belongs to the top ten. Trimming cost V 6 bases and J 0 bases, with 8 bases left between them. The CDR3 sequence is 14 residues long. The V gene's germline CDR1 is MNHEY and CDR2 SMNVEV (reference sequence).

This clonotype was sampled from a human donor in good health. The sample comprised CD8+ T cells from PBMCs. The chain is built from TRBV27 and TRBJ2-2; D not certain. Written as DNA, the CDR3 is TGTGCCAGCAGCTCGTCAACGAACACCGGGGAGCTGTTTTTT. It yields the protein CASSSSTNTGELFF.